This T cell receptor (beta chain) appears in the sequencing data of a study of T cells after yellow fever vaccination. Study-level background: Researchers used SMART-Seq v4 Ultra Low Input to prepare fractions that had low cell numbers. General observations from the study: The bulk population could contribute abundant contaminating clonotypes to FACS-sorted repertoires.

This clonotype was seen a handful of times. No antigen is known for it. TCRdb used MiXCR to reprocess the 5' RACE reads, holding one entry per CDR3 protein. Of around 260,000 distinct CDR3 sequences detected, approximately 5.2% appear once; the ten largest clones hold less than 3.5%. The CDR3 is 16 residues long. Trimming cost V 0 bases and J 9 bases, with 23 bases left between them. Germline V gives CDR1 DFQATT, CDR2 SNEGSKA (reference sequence). The source of this sequence is a young man who received the YFV17D yellow fever vaccine. The input for sequencing was CD4+ T cells sorted from PBMCs, taken on the day of the yellow fever booster vaccination. The chain is built from TRBV20-1 and TRBJ1-2; tentative D call: TRBD1 (5 bases). In DNA form, the CDR3 reads TGCAGTGCTAGAGATAACCCCCGGGACGGACCTAAAAGCTACACCTTC. Amino acid sequence: CSARDNPRDGPKSYTF.